This TCR beta chain originates from a study of blood T cell repertoires in COVID-19. Across the study: Samples representing acute and convalescent COVID-19 were sourced from the United States, Italy and Spain. PBMCs, B-cell-depleted T cells, or T cells were the source of the cDNA or gDNA that made up the material.

In the original analysis: Reference gene primer amplification in the assay estimated nucleated cell counts. The protocol was immunoSEQ multiplex PCR, while the TCRdb copy is restricted to in-frame clones and leaves out a portion. That table supplies the V and J calls and clone size; D and trimming were determined from the DNA. The sample consists of about 40,000 clones, over 70% of them appearing once. Sample: peripheral blood. This clonotype was sampled from a woman between 65 and 79 years old with acute or convalescent COVID-19.

This CDR3 is CASSRLADNEQFF. In DNA, the CDR3 is TGTGCCAGCAGCAGACTAGCGGACAATGAGCAGTTCTTC. The chain has TRBV6-2 or TRBV6-3 and TRBJ2-1; TRBD2 agrees at 9 bases. Looked up from germline, CDR1 is MNHEY and CDR2 is SVGEGT. V dropped 6 bases and J dropped 5; count of bases not matched to a gene: 2. The CDR3 sequence is 13 residues long.